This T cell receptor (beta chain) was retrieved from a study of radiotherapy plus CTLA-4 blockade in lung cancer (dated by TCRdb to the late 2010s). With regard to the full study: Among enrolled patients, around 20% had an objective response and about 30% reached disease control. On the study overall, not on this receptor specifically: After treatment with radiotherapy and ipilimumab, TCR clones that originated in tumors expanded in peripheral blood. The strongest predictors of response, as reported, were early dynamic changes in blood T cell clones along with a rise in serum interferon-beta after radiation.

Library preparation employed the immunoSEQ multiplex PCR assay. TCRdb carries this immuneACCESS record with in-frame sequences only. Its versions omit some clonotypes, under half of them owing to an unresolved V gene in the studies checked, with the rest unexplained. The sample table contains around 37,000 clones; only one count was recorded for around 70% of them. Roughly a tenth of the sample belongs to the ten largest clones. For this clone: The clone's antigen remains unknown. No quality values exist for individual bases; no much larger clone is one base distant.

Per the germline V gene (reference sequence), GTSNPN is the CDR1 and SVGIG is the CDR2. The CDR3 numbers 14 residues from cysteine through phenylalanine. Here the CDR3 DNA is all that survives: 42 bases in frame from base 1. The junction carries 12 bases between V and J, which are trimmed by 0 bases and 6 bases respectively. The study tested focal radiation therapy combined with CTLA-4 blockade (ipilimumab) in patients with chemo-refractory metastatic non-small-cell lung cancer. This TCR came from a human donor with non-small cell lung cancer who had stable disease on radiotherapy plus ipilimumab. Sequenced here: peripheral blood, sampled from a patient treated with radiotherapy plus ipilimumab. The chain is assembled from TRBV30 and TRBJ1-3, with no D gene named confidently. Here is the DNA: TGTGCCTGGAGTGTACCGAGCTTCCTAAACACCATATATTTT. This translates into CAWSVPSFLNTIYF.